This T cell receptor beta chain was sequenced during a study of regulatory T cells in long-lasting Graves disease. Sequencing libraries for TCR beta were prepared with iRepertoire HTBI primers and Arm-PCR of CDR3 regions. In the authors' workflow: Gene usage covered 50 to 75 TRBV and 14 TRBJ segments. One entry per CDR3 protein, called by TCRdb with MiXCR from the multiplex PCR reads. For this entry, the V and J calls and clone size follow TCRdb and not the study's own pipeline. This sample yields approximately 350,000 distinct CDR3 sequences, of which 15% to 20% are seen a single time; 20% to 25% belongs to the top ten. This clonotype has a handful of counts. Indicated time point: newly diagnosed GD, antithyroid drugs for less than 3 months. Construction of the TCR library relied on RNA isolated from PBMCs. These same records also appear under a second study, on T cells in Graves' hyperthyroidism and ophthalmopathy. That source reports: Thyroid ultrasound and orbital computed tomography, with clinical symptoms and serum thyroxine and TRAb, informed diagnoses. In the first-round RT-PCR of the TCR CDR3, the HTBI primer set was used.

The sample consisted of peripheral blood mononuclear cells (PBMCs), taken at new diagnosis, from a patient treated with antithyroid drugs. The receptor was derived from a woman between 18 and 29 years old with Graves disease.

For the CDR3, the DNA is TGTGCCAGCAGAAAAGAAACCGAGCAGTATTTT. It codes for CASRKETEQYF. V and J are TRBV11-2 and TRBJ2-3; D ambiguous. Germline V CDR1 and CDR2: SGHAT, FQNNGV. Trimming pared 6 bases from V and 11 bases from J, leaving 12 bases between. The CDR3 length is 11 residues.